What follows are 10 T cell receptor beta chains derived from one specimen sequenced in a study of blood T cell repertoires in COVID-19. The table came from immunoSEQ multiplex PCR; TCRdb's copy has only in-frame clones and leaves some out. There are approximately 180,000 clones in the sample; approximately 90% occur only once, and approximately 5.6% lies in the top ten. Source material: peripheral blood. The source is a man aged 40-50 years with active or convalescent COVID-19.

The chain uses TRBV19 and TRBJ2-2, with 12 bases identical to TRBD2. The CDR3 contains 17 residues. V dropped 3 bases and J dropped 5; count of bases not matched to a gene: 7. CDR1 is LNHDA and CDR2 is SQIVND in the germline V gene (reference sequence). The CDR3 bases are TGTGCCAGTAGTATTTGGGCTAGCGGGAGGGGTACCGGGGAGCTGTTTTTT. This codes for CASSIWASGRGTGELFF. Filled out from reference TRBV19 and TRBJ2-2, the complete variable domain reads DGGITQSPKYLFRKEGQNVTLSCEQNLNHDAMYWYRQDPGQGLRLIYYSQIVNDFQKGDIAEGYSVSREKKESFPLTVTSAQKNPTAFYLCASSIWASGRGTGELFFGEGSRLTVL.

The chain couples TRBV5-4 to TRBJ2-3; no definite D call. V gave up 2 bases and J gave up 1 base, with 11 bases separating them. The CDR3 totals 15 residues. Looked up from germline, CDR1 is SGHNT and CDR2 is YYREEE (reference sequence). The CDR3 sequence is CASSFNQQGTDTQYF. In DNA, the CDR3 is TGTGCCAGCAGCTTCAACCAGCAGGGCACAGATACGCAGTATTTT.

The chain joins TRBV5-4 to TRBJ2-7; TRBD1 matches at 9 bases. CDR1 and CDR2 from the germline V gene are SGHNT and YYREEE (reference sequence). V gave up 5 bases and J gave up 2 bases; unmatched junction bases: 5. The CDR3 contains 14 residues. CDR3 region: CASSTGTGTYEQYF. For the CDR3, the DNA is TGTGCCAGCAGTACCGGGACAGGGACCTACGAGCAGTACTTC.

This clone was picked up one time. V gene TRBV6-1 combines with J gene TRBJ2-3; a weak D match, TRBD1 (6 bases). Germline V CDR1 and CDR2: MNHNS, SASEGT. The CDR3 consists of 16 residues. The germline V and J ends were trimmed by 1 base and 2 bases, with 13 bases remaining between them. The CDR3 protein is CASSEDVGANTDTQYF. Here the CDR3 DNA reads TGTGCCAGCAGTGAAGATGTGGGGGCTAACACAGATACGCAGTATTTT.

The chain couples TRBV5-6 to TRBJ1-4; tentatively, D is TRBD1 (5 bases). V dropped 2 bases and J dropped 3 bases, with 14 bases sitting between them. CDR3 length equals 16 residues. Germline V gives CDR1 SGHDT, CDR2 YYEEEE. The CDR3 region has the DNA TGTGCCAGCAGCTTCGGGCAGGGCCGTCCTAATGAAAAACTGTTTTTT. Its protein product is CASSFGQGRPNEKLFF.

This clone has just one count. The V and J genes are TRBV19 and TRBJ2-5; a possible D gene is TRBD1 (6 bases). The germline V and J ends were trimmed by 3 bases and 2 bases, with 13 bases remaining between them. CDR1 and CDR2 (germline): LNHDA, SQIVND (reference sequence). The CDR3 runs to 15 residues. In nucleotides, the CDR3 is TGTGCCAGTAGTATTCTAGGCAGGGGTCAAGAGACCCAGTACTTC. Translated: CASSILGRGQETQYF.

This chain joins TRBV18 and TRBJ2-1, with D unresolved. Trimming removed 3 bases at V and 8 bases at J, with 11 bases between. The length of the CDR3 is 13 residues. Germline CDR1 reads KGHSH; CDR2 reads LQKENI. Written as DNA, the CDR3 is TGTGCCAGCTCACCTTTCGTGGCAGATGAGCAGTTCTTC. It is translated as CASSPFVADEQFF.

This clone is a singleton in its sample. The chain employs TRBV30 and TRBJ2-1; 10 nucleotides agree with TRBD2. The CDR3 covers 13 residues. From germline, CDR1 is GTSNPN and CDR2 SVGIG (reference sequence). The V and J ends lost 3 bases and 9 bases, in that order; junction bases with no gene match: 5. CDR3 protein: CAWSLLAGFEQFF. The CDR3 DNA reads as TGTGCCTGGAGCCTACTAGCGGGATTTGAGCAGTTCTTC.

The V gene is TRBV10-3, the J gene TRBJ2-7; 14 nucleotides agree with TRBD2. This CDR3 has 14 amino acids. V gave up 7 bases and J gave up 2 bases; unmatched junction bases: 1. Germline V gene lookup returns CDR1 ENHRY and CDR2 SYGVKD. CDR3 amino acids: CAIMGLAGAYEQYF. CDR3 DNA sequence: TGTGCCATCATGGGACTAGCGGGGGCCTACGAGCAGTACTTC.

The chain has TRBV5-1 and TRBJ2-5; 14 nucleotides align to TRBD2. Unmatched junction bases numbered 2, after V lost 0 bases and J lost 4 bases. CDR1 is SGHRS, CDR2 YFSETQ, per germline. The CDR3 is made up of 16 amino acids. CDR3 amino acids: CASSLGLAGGPETQYF. CDR3 DNA sequence: TGCGCCAGCAGCTTGGGACTAGCGGGAGGGCCAGAGACCCAGTACTTC.